This T cell receptor (beta chain) was identified during a study of T cells in women clearing cervical HPV infection. Method: immunoSEQ multiplex PCR; TCRdb's copy keeps in-frame clones and lacks some. The table gives approximately 49,000 clones; the top ten clones make up around 1.5% of it. Turning to this clone: The read stops 3 residues short of the end of the CDR3; the missing end is completed from the germline J gene.

Germline V lookup: CDR1 SNHLY, CDR2 FYNNEI. Trimming cost V 8 bases and J 7 bases; bases outside gene matches: 16. The CDR3 spans 15 residues. Dot-blot hybridization genotyped cervical HPV amplified with MY09/MY11 PCR. Input material: blood buffy coat. The gene calls are TRBV2 and TRBJ1-2, with 7 bases fitting TRBD1. The sequence derives from a woman aged 18-70 years with a cervical HPV16 infection that either progressed to CIN3+ or cleared (not recorded which). The CDR3 here is CASLPPGQVVAGYTF. The sequenced CDR3 bases are TGTGCCAGCCTTCCCCCCGGACAGGTTGTCGCTGGC.